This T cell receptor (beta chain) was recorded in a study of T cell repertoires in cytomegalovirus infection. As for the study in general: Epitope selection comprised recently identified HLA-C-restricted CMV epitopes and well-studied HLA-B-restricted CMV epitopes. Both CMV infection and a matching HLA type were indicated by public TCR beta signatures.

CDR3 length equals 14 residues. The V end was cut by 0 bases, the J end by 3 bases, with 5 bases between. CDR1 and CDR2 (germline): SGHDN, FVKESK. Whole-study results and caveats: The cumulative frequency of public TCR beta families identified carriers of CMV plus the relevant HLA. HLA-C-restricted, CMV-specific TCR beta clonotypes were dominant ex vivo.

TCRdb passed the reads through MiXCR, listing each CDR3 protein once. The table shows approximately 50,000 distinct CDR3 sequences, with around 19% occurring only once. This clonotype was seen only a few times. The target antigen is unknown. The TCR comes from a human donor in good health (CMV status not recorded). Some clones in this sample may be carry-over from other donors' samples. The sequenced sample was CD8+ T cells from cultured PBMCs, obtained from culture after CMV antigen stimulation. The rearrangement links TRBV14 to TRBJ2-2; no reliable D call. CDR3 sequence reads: CASSQDLYTGELFF. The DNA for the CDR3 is TGTGCCAGCAGCCAAGACCTCTACACCGGGGAGCTGTTTTTT. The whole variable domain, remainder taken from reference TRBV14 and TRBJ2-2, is EAGVTQFPSHSVIEKGQTVTLRCDPISGHDNLYWYRRVMGKEIKFLLHFVKESKQDESGMPNNRFLAERTGGTYSTLKVQPAELEDSGVYFCASSQDLYTGELFFGEGSRLTVL.